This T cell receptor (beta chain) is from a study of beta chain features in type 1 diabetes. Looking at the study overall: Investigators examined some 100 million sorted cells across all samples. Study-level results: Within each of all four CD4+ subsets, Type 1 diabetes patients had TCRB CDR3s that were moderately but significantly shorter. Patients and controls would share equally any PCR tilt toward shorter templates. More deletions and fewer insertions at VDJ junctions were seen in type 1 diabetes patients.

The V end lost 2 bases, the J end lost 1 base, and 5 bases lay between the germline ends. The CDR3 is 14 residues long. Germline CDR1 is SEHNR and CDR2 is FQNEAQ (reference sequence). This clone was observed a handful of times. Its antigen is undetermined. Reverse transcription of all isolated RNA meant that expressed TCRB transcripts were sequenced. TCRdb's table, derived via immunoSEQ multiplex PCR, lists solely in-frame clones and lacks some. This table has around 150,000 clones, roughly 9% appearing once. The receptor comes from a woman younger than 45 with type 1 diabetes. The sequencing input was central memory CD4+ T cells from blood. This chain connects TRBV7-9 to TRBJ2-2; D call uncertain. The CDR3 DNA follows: TGTGCCAGCAGCTTAAGCCAGAACACCGGGGAGCTGTTTTTT. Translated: CASSLSQNTGELFF.